This TCR beta chain emerged from a study of T cell responses to AZD1222 COVID-19 vaccine. General study results and limits: Seropositivity was recorded at baseline in only 6 or 7 AZD1222 recipients.

Of note for this clone: Its antigen is not known. Additional DNA sequences in this sample encode the identical CDR3.

Sequencing was performed with immunoSEQ multiplex PCR; in TCRdb, only in-frame clones are kept and a portion is missing. This table has some 130,000 clones, under 95% appearing once. V dropped 5 bases and J dropped 2; count of bases not matched to a gene: 5. This CDR3 is built from 14 residues. CDR1 and CDR2 (germline): SGHTA, FQGTGA. This TCR derives from an adult in good health. The chain has TRBV7-3 and TRBJ2-5; the match to TRBD1 covers 7 bases. Here the sequenced sample was peripheral blood, taken on day 0 of AZD1222 vaccination. The CDR3 is CASSPTGLQETQYF. The CDR3 DNA is TGTGCCAGCAGCCCGACAGGGTTGCAAGAGACCCAGTACTTC. Combining the CDR3 with reference TRBV7-3 and TRBJ2-5 gives the whole variable domain GAGVSQTPSNKVTEKGKYVELRCDPISGHTALYWYRQSLGQGPEFLIYFQGTGAADDSGLPNDRFFAVRPEGSVSTLKIQRTERGDSAVYLCASSPTGLQETQYFGPGTRLLVL.